This T cell receptor (beta chain) was recovered during a study of blood T cells in healthy people across ages. The authors ran a second PCR of 7 to 11 cycles using a sample-barcoded 5' primer and a J-beta primer mix. Each TCR beta cDNA got a 12-nucleotide random molecular identifier. TCRdb re-derived calls from the 5' RACE reads in MiXCR, one entry per CDR3 protein. The sample holds 1.5 million to 2 million distinct CDR3 sequences, 49% seen once. J lost 11 bases, V lost 2 bases, and 9 bases had no gene match. Germline CDR1 SEHNR, CDR2 FQNEAQ (reference sequence). This CDR3 is 14 amino acids long. With respect to this clonotype: The antigen is unknown.

General observations from the study: Older age went with lower TCR beta diversity per million T cells, in a roughly linear way. Because donor CMV status was unknown, expanded clonotype changes were possibly confounded.

The sequenced sample was blood. This sequence originates from a woman in her 40s in good health. V usage is TRBV7-9 and J usage is TRBJ2-5; 9 bases match TRBD1. The DNA for the CDR3 is TGTGCCAGCAGCTTAAGGTCACAGGGGGCATGGCAGTACTTC. Translation: CASSLRSQGAWQYF.